The clone carrying this TCR beta chain was picked up many times. Its matching antigen is unknown. The sample comes from a study of blood T cells in healthy people across ages. Broader study findings: Older individuals had lower TCR beta diversity per million T cells (the decline was roughly linear). Fewer expanded clones and more diversity marked long-lived versus aged donors.

The study drew donors from healthy Caucasian individuals in Russia aged about 6 to 100. Drawn from each donor were ten milliliters of peripheral blood. Using a J-beta primer mix together with a sample-barcoded 5' primer, a second PCR was run for roughly 7 to 12 cycles. TCRdb reprocessed the 5' RACE reads via MiXCR and lists one record per CDR3 protein. The data hold approximately 700,000 distinct CDR3 sequences, with approximately 31% observed a single time. The CDR3 has 15 amino acids. The ends were cut back, 1 base at V and 0 bases at J, with 9 bases in the middle. Germline V lookup: CDR1 SGHVS, CDR2 FQNEAQ.

This receptor was taken from a woman of 80 years or more in good health. The J gene is TRBJ1-1, the V gene TRBV7-8, with D unclear. The sequenced sample was blood. The CDR3 nucleotides read TGTGCCAGCAGCTTAGTTGCGGGGATGAACACTGAAGCTTTCTTT. Amino acid sequence: CASSLVAGMNTEAFF.